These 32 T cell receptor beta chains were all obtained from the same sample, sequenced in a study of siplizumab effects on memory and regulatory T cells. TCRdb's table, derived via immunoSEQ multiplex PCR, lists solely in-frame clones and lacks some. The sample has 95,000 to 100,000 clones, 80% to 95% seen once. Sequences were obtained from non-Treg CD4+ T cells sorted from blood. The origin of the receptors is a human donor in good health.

As DNA, the CDR3 is TGTGCCAGCAGCCCAGGGCGGGACAATGAGCAGTTCTTC. Residues: CASSPGRDNEQFF. V and J are TRBV7-3 and TRBJ2-1; D is perhaps TRBD1 or TRBD2 (5 bases each). CDR3 length equals 13 residues. The germline V and J ends were trimmed by 5 bases and 5 bases, with 10 bases remaining between them. CDR1 and CDR2 (germline): SGHTA, FQGTGA.

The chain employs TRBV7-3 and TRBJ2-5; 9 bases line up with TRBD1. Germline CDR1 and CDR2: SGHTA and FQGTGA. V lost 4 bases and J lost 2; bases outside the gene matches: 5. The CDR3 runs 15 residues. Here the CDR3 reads CASSSSGTGQETQYF. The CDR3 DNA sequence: TGTGCCAGCAGCTCATCAGGGACAGGGCAAGAGACCCAGTACTTC.

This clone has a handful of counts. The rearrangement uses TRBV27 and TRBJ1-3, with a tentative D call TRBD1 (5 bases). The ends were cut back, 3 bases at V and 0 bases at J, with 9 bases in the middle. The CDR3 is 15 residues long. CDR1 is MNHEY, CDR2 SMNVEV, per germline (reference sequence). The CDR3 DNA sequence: TGTGCCAGCAGTTTTACAGGAAGCTCTGGAAACACCATATATTTT. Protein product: CASSFTGSSGNTIYF.

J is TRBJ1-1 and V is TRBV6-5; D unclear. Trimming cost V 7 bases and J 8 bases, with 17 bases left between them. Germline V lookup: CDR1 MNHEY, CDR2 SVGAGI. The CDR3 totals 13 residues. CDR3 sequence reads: CASNFLSSGEAFF. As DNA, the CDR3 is TGTGCCAGCAACTTCCTTAGTTCCGGCGAAGCTTTCTTT.

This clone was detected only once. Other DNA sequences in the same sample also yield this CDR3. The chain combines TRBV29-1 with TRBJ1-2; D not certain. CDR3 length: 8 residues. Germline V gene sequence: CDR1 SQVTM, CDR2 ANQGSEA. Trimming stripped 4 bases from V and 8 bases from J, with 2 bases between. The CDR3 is CSVGGYTF. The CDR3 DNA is TGCAGCGTTGGAGGCTACACCTTC.

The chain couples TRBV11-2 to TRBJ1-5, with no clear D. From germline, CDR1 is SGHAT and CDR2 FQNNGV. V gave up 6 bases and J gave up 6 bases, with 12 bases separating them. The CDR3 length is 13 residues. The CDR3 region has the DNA TGTGCCAGCAGTTGGGCAGCCAGTCAGCCCCAGCATTTT. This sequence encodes CASSWAASQPQHF.

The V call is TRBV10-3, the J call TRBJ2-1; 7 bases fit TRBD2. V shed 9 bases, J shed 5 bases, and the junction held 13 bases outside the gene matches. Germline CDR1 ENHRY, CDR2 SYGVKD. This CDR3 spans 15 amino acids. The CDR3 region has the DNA TGTGCCATGGATCAAGCGGGAATGGTACACAATGAGCAGTTCTTC. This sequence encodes CAMDQAGMVHNEQFF.

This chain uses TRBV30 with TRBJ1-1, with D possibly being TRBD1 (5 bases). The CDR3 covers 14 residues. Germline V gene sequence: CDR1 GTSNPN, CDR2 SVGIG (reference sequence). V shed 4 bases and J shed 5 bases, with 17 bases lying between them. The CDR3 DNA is TGTGCCTGGAACGAGTTGACCGGGGGGACTGAAGCTTTCTTT. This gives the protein CAWNELTGGTEAFF.

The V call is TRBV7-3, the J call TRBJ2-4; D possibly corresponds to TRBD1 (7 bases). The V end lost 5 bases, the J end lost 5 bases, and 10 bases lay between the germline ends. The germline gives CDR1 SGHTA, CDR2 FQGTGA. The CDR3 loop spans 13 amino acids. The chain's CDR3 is CASSARGENIQYF. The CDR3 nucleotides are TGTGCCAGCAGCGCCAGGGGGGAAAACATTCAGTACTTC.

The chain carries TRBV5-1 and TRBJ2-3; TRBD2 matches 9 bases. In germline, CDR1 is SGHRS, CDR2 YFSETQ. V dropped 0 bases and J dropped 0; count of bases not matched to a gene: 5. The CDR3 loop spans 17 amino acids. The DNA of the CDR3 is TGCGCCAGCAGCTTGGCCCCTACTAGCGGGAGCACAGATACGCAGTATTTT. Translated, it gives CASSLAPTSGSTDTQYF. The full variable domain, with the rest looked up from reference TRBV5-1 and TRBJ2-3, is KAGVTQTPRYLIKTRGQQVTLSCSPISGHRSVSWYQQTPGQGLQFLFEYFSETQRNKGNFPGRFSGRQFSNSRSEMNVSTLELGDSALYLCASSLAPTSGSTDTQYFGPGTRLTVL.

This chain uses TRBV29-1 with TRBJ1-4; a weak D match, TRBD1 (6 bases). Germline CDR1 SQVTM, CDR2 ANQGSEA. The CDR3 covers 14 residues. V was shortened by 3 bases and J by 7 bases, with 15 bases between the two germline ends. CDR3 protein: CSVDLGAPSEKLFF. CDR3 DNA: TGCAGCGTTGATTTGGGGGCCCCTAGTGAAAAACTGTTTTTT. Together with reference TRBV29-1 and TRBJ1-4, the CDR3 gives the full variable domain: SAVISQKPSRDICQRGTSLTIQCQVDSQVTMMFWYRQQPGQSLTLIATANQGSEATYESGFVIDKFPISRPNLTFSTLTVSNMSPEDSSIYLCSVDLGAPSEKLFFGSGTQLSVL.

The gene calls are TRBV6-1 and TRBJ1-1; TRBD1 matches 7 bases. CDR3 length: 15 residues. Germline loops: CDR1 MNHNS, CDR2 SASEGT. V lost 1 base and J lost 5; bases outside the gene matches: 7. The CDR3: CASSEEPTGATEAFF. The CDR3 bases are TGTGCCAGCAGTGAAGAACCTACAGGGGCAACTGAAGCTTTCTTT.

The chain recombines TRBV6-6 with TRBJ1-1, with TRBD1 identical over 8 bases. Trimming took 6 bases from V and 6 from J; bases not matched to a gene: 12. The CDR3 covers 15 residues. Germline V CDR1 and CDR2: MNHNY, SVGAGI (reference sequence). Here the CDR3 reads CASSPTGTGPSEAFF. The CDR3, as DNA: TGTGCCAGCAGCCCGACCGGGACAGGCCCATCTGAAGCTTTCTTT.

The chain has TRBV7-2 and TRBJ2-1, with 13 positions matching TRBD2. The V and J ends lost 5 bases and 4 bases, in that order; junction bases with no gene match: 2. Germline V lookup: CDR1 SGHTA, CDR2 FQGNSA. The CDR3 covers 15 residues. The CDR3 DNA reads TGTGCCAGCAGCGGGGGACTAGCGGGATACAATGAGCAGTTCTTC. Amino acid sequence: CASSGGLAGYNEQFF. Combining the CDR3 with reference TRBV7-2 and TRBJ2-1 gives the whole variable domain GAGVSQSPSNKVTEKGKDVELRCDPISGHTALYWYRQSLGQGLEFLIYFQGNSAPDKSGLPSDRFSAERTGGSVSTLTIQRTQQEDSAVYLCASSGGLAGYNEQFFGPGTRLTVL.

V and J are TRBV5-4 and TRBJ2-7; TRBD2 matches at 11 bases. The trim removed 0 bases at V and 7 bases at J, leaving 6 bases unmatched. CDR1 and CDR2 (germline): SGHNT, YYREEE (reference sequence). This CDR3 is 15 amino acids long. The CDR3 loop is CASSLVVAGGKEQYF. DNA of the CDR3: TGTGCCAGCAGCTTGGTGGTAGCGGGAGGGAAAGAGCAGTACTTC.

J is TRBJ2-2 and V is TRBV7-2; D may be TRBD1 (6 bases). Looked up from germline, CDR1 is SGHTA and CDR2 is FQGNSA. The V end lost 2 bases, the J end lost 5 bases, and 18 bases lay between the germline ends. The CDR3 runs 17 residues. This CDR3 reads CASSLMGASRGTGELFF. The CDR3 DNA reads TGTGCCAGCAGCTTAATGGGGGCATCAAGGGGAACCGGGGAGCTGTTTTTT.

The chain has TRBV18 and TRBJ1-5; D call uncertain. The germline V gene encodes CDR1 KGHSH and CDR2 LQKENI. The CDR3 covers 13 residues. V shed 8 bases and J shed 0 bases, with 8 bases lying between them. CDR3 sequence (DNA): TGTGCCAGCAGAACGGATAGCAATCAGCCCCAGCATTTT. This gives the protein CASRTDSNQPQHF.

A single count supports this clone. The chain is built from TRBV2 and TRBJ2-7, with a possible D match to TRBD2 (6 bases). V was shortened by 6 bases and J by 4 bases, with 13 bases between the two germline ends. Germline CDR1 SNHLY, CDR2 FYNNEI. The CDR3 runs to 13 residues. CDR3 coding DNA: TGTGCCAGCAGCTCGGACGGAGGGTACGAGCAGTACTTC. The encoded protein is CASSSDGGYEQYF.

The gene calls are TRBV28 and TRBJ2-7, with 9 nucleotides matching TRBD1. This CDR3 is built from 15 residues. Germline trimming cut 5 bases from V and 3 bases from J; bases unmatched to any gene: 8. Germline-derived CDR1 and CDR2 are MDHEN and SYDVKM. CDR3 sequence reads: CASSPWTGEIYEQYF. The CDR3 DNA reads TGTGCCAGCAGTCCCTGGACAGGGGAGATCTACGAGCAGTACTTC.

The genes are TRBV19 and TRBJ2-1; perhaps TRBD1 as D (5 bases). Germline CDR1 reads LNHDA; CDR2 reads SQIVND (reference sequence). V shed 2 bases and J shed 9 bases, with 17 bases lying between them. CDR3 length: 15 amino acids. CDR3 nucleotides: TGTGCCAGTAGTATAAACACCTTAGGTGGGGCTGAGCAGTTCTTC. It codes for CASSINTLGGAEQFF. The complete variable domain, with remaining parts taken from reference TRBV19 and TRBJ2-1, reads DGGITQSPKYLFRKEGQNVTLSCEQNLNHDAMYWYRQDPGQGLRLIYYSQIVNDFQKGDIAEGYSVSREKKESFPLTVTSAQKNPTAFYLCASSINTLGGAEQFFGPGTRLTVL.

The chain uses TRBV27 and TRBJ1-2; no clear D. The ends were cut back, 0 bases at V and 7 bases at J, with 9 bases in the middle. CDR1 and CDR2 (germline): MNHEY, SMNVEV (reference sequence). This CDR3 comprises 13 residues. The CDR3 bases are TGTGCCAGCAGTTTATCCCCCCGCTCTGGCTACACCTTC. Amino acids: CASSLSPRSGYTF.

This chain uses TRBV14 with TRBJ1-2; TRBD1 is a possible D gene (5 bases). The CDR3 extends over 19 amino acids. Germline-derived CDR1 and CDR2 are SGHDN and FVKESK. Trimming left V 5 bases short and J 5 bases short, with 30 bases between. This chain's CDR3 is CASSLRPIGRGSKGYGYTF. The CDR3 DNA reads TGTGCCAGCAGCTTAAGGCCCATCGGGAGGGGTTCGAAAGGGTATGGCTACACCTTC.

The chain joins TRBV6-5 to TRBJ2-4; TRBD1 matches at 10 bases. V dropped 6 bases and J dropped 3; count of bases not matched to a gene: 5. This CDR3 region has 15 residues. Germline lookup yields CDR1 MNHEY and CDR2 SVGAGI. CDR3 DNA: TGTGCCAGCAGAGCCGGGACAGGGGTCAAAAACATTCAGTACTTC. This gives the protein CASRAGTGVKNIQYF.

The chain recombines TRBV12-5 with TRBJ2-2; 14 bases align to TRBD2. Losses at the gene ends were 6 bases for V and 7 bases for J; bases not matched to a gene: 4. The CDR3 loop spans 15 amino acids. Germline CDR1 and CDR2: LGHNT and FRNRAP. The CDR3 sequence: CASGGTSGSSGELFF. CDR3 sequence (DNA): TGTGCTAGTGGGGGGACTAGCGGGAGTAGCGGGGAGCTGTTTTTT. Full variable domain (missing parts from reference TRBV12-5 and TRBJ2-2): DARVTQTPRHKVTEMGQEVTMRCQPILGHNTVFWYRQTMMQGLELLAYFRNRAPLDDSGMPKDRFSAEMPDATLATLKIQPSEPRDSAVYFCASGGTSGSSGELFFGEGSRLTVL.

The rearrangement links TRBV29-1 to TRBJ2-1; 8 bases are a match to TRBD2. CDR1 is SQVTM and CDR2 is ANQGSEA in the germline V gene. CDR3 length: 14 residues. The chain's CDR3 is CSYIRGGSYNEQFF. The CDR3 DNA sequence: TGCAGTTACATCCGGGGGGGGTCCTACAATGAGCAGTTCTTC.

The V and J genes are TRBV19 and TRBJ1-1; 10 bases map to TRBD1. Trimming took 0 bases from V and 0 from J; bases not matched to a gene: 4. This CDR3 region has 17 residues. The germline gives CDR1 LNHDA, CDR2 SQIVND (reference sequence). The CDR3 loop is CASSIDPGQGMNTEAFF. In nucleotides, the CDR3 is TGTGCCAGTAGTATAGACCCGGGACAGGGGATGAACACTGAAGCTTTCTTT.

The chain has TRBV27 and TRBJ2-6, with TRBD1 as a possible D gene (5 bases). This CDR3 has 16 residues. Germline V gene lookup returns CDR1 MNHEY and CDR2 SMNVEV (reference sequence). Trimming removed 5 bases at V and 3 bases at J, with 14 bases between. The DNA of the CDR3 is TGTGCCAGCAGTCCCTCACCAGGGCGTGGGGCCAACGTCCTGACTTTC. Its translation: CASSPSPGRGANVLTF.

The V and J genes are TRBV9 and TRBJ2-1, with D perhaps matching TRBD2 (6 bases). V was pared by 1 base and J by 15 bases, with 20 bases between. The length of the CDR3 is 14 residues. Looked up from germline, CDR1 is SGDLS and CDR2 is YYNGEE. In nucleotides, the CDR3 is TGTGCCAGCAGCGTATCCCGCCAACTAGCCGGTCCGTTCTTC. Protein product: CASSVSRQLAGPFF.

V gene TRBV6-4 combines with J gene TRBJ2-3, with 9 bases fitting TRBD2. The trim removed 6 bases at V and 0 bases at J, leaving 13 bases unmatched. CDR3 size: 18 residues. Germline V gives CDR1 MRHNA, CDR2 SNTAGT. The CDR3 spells CASSRWLREGPSTDTQYF. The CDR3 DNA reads TGTGCCAGCAGCCGCTGGTTGCGGGAGGGCCCGAGCACAGATACGCAGTATTTT.

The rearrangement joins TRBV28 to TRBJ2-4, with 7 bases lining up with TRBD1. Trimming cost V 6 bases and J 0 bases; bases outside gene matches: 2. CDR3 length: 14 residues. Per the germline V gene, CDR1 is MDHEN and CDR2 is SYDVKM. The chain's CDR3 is CASRGQTAKNIQYF. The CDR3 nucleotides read TGTGCCAGCAGGGGACAGACAGCCAAAAACATTCAGTACTTC.

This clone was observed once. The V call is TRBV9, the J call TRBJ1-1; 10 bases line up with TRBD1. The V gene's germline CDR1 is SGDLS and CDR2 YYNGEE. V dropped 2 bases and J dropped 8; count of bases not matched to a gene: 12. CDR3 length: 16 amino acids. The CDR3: CASSVGDRGFTKEAFF. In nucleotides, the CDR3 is TGTGCCAGCAGCGTTGGGGACAGGGGCTTTACCAAGGAAGCTTTCTTT.

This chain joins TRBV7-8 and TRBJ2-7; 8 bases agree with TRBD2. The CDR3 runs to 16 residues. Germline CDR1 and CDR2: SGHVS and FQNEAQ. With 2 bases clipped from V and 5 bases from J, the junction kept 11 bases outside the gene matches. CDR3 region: CASSLMRGVKYHEQYF. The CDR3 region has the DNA TGTGCCAGCAGCTTAATGCGGGGGGTAAAGTACCACGAGCAGTACTTC. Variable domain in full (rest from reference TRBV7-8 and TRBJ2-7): GAGVSQSPRYKVAKRGQDVALRCDPISGHVSLFWYQQALGQGPEFLTYFQNEAQLDKSGLPSDRFFAERPEGSVSTLKIQRTQQEDSAVYLCASSLMRGVKYHEQYFGPGTRLTVT.